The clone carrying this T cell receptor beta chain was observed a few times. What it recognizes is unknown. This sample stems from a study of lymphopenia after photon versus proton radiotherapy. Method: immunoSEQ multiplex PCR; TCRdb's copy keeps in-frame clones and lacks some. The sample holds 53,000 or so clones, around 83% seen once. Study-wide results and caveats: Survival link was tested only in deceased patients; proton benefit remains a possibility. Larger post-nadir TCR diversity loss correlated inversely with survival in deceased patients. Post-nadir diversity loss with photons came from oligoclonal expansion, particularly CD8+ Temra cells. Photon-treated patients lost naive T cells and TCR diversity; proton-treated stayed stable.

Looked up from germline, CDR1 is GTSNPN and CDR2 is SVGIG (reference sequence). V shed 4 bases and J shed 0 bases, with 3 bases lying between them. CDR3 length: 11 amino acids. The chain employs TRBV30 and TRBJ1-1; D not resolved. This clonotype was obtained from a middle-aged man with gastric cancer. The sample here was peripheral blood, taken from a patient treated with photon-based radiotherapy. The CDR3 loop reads CAWTLNTEAFF. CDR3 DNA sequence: TGTGCCTGGACACTGAACACTGAAGCTTTCTTT.